This T cell receptor beta chain was recorded in a study of T cell responses to AZD1222 COVID-19 vaccine. Study-wide results and limits: With dominance at 160-218 and 743-854, vaccine-associated CD4 TCRs spanned spike. Spike-specific TCRs gained breadth and depth after people received two AZD1222 doses.

As for this clone: Its antigen remains unknown.

This CDR3 has 12 residues. CDR1 is MDHEN, CDR2 SYDVKM, per germline. Sequencing was performed with immunoSEQ multiplex PCR; in TCRdb, only in-frame clones are kept and a portion is missing. The sample has about 180,000 clones, approximately 94% seen once; the top ten hold under 2%. The rearrangement joins TRBV28 to TRBJ2-4; D may be TRBD1 (5 bases). Sequenced material: peripheral blood, taken 28 days after the second AZD1222 dose. The TCR comes from an adult who received the AZD1222 COVID-19 vaccine. The CDR3 loop is CASGLAKNIQYF. The CDR3 nucleotides are TGTGCTTCAGGGTTAGCCAAAAACATTCAGTACTTC.